These 20 T cell receptor beta chains originate from one sample sequenced in a study of shared clonotypes between healthy human individuals (dated by TCRdb to 2018 to 2021). The method was the immunoSEQ multiplex PCR assay. The source is immuneACCESS, and TCRdb retained only in-frame sequences with V and J called. Part of the clones is not carried over; for the studies checked, unresolved V genes explain less than half of this, and the remainder is unexplained. The sample includes about 2 million clones, with about 95% observed a single time. The ten biggest clones cover roughly 1.2% of the sample. CD8 naive samples were CD45RO-negative cells positively selected for CCR7, giving a CD45RA+CCR7+ population that excluded TemRA cells. The sequencing sample was made of naive CD8+ T cells sorted from blood. This specimen's cell subset or site label, interpreted: CD45RA+CCR7+. These receptors all come from a man between 18 and 29 years old in good health.

This clone was observed a single time. Additional DNA sequences in this sample encode the identical CDR3. The chain recombines TRBV7-9 with TRBJ2-7, with D possibly TRBD1 on 6 matching bases. The CDR3 consists of 15 residues. V was pared by 1 base and J by 0 bases, with 10 bases between. Germline V gene data show CDR1 as SEHNR and CDR2 as FQNEAQ (reference sequence). The CDR3, as DNA: TGTGCCAGCAGCTTAGGCCAGGGGATCTCCTACGAGCAGTACTTC. Amino acid sequence: CASSLGQGISYEQYF.

The chain recombines TRBV7-9 with TRBJ1-2; D not resolved. CDR3 length: 14 residues. V lost 5 bases, J lost 0 bases, and 10 bases lay in between. Germline V CDR1 and CDR2: SEHNR, FQNEAQ (reference sequence). In nucleotides, the CDR3 is TGTGCCAGCAGCCATCCCGGGACTAACTATGGCTACACCTTC. Translation gives CASSHPGTNYGYTF.

V and J are TRBV7-8 and TRBJ2-4, with 8 bases matching TRBD1. CDR3 length: 13 residues. V lost 5 bases to trimming and J lost 8 bases; unmatched junction nucleotides: 5. CDR1 and CDR2 from the germline V gene are SGHVS and FQNEAQ. Here the CDR3 reads CASSLQGVDIQYF. CDR3 coding DNA: TGTGCCAGCAGCCTACAGGGGGTAGACATTCAGTACTTC.

The chain is built from TRBV4-1 and TRBJ2-7; D possibly corresponds to TRBD1 (5 bases). This CDR3 comprises 16 residues. V was pared by 3 bases and J by 2 bases, with 17 bases between. Germline assignment: CDR1 MGHRA and CDR2 YSYEKL. This chain's CDR3 is CASSHSTAKTAYEQYF. The CDR3 DNA sequence: TGCGCCAGCAGCCACTCGACAGCTAAGACTGCCTACGAGCAGTACTTC.

The chain uses TRBV5-6 and TRBJ2-1; TRBD1 is a possible D gene (6 bases). CDR1 is SGHDT and CDR2 is YYEEEE in the germline V gene. V lost 4 bases to trimming and J lost 10 bases, with 12 bases between them. The CDR3 spans 12 residues. The CDR3 DNA follows: TGTGCCAGCAGCCACCTGGACAGAGAGCAGTTCTTC. Amino acids: CASSHLDREQFF.

About this clone itself: Other DNA sequences in the same sample also yield this CDR3. The rearrangement uses TRBV7-9 and TRBJ2-1; 10 nucleotides match TRBD2. From germline, CDR1 is SEHNR and CDR2 FQNEAQ (reference sequence). Trimming cost V 5 bases and J 5 bases; bases outside gene matches: 6. This CDR3 spans 15 amino acids. For the CDR3, the DNA is TGTGCCAGCAGCCCGGCCCTAGCGGGGGACAATGAGCAGTTCTTC. The encoded protein is CASSPALAGDNEQFF.

With respect to this clone: This same CDR3 is encoded by further DNA sequences in the sample. The rearrangement joins TRBV28 to TRBJ2-7; D not resolved. Germline V CDR1 and CDR2: MDHEN, SYDVKM. Trimming removed 4 bases at V and 1 base at J, with 5 bases between. The CDR3 consists of 12 residues. The CDR3 reads CASSYSSYEQYF. The CDR3 DNA is TGTGCCAGCAGTTATAGTTCCTACGAGCAGTACTTC.

The V gene is TRBV10-2, the J gene TRBJ2-7; possibly TRBD1 for D (5 bases). Germline CDR1 and CDR2: WSHSY and SAAADI. The CDR3 spans 12 residues. The ends were cut back, 4 bases at V and 3 bases at J, with 7 bases in the middle. The CDR3 sequence: CASSGQHYEQYF. CDR3 nucleotides: TGCGCCAGCAGTGGACAGCACTACGAGCAGTACTTC.

The chain joins TRBV5-4 to TRBJ1-1; TRBD1 might be the D (5 bases). Per germline, CDR1 SGHNT and CDR2 YYREEE (reference sequence). V was pared by 0 bases and J by 0 bases, with 12 bases between. CDR3 length equals 16 residues. CDR3 residues: CASSLEIDRVNTEAFF. CDR3 DNA: TGTGCCAGCAGCTTGGAGATCGACAGAGTGAACACTGAAGCTTTCTTT. Full variable domain (outside the CDR3, taken from reference TRBV5-4 and TRBJ1-1): ETGVTQSPTHLIKTRGQQVTLRCSSQSGHNTVSWYQQALGQGPQFIFQYYREEENGRGNFPPRFSGLQFPNYSSELNVNALELDDSALYLCASSLEIDRVNTEAFFGQGTRLTVV.

J is TRBJ2-3 and V is TRBV4-3; 7 positions agree with TRBD2. Germline V gene sequence: CDR1 LGHNA, CDR2 YSLEER. V lost 4 bases, J lost 4 bases, and 17 bases stayed unmatched. This CDR3 is built from 18 residues. In DNA form, the CDR3 reads TGCGCCAGCAGCCCAGACAGAAACCCGGGACTACCCCCAGATACGCAGTATTTT. Protein sequence: CASSPDRNPGLPPDTQYF.

This chain joins TRBV7-9 and TRBJ2-7; 8 nucleotides agree with TRBD2. This CDR3 has 15 residues. The ends lost 7 bases at V and 3 bases at J; junction bases unmatched: 11. Germline V lookup: CDR1 SEHNR, CDR2 FQNEAQ (reference sequence). The chain's CDR3 is CASTTGRLAGYEQYF. The CDR3 DNA reads as TGTGCCAGCACCACCGGGCGTCTAGCGGGCTACGAGCAGTACTTC.

The chain employs TRBV18 and TRBJ2-1, with 8 bases fitting TRBD1. The CDR3 extends over 16 amino acids. The V segment lost 0 bases and the J segment 7 bases; nucleotides outside the gene matches: 8. Germline CDR1 reads KGHSH; CDR2 reads LQKENI. The CDR3 DNA sequence: TGTGCCAGCTCACCACCAGGACCAGGGGGCAAGAATGAGCAGTTCTTC. This sequence encodes CASSPPGPGGKNEQFF.

This clone was found once. The chain is built from TRBV4-1 and TRBJ2-7; no reliable D call. Trimming took off 0 bases at V and 3 bases at J, with 6 bases between the two ends. CDR3 length: 13 amino acids. The germline CDR1 and CDR2 sequences are MGHRA and YSYEKL. CDR3 loop: CASSQELFYEQYF. The CDR3, as DNA: TGCGCCAGCAGCCAAGAGCTTTTCTACGAGCAGTACTTC.

The chain joins TRBV15 to TRBJ1-5; TRBD1 might be the D (5 bases). Trimming removed 3 bases from V and 7 bases from J, with 25 bases in between. Germline CDR1 LNHNV, CDR2 YYDKDF (reference sequence). There are 18 residues in the CDR3. The CDR3 sequence is CATSRRWGGEGITQPQHF. The CDR3 DNA reads TGTGCCACCAGCAGGAGGTGGGGAGGGGAAGGAATCACACAGCCCCAGCATTTT.

The chain recombines TRBV27 with TRBJ1-1; no firm D call. V was shortened by 3 bases and J by 0 bases, with 8 bases between the two germline ends. This CDR3 comprises 14 residues. Per germline, CDR1 MNHEY and CDR2 SMNVEV (reference sequence). CDR3 protein: CASSFSIVNTEAFF. The CDR3 nucleotides read TGTGCCAGCAGTTTTTCGATAGTGAACACTGAAGCTTTCTTT.

This rearrangement joins TRBV7-9 to TRBJ2-2; TRBD1 is a possible D gene (6 bases). The V gene's germline CDR1 is SEHNR and CDR2 FQNEAQ (reference sequence). There are 15 residues in the CDR3. V shed 5 bases and J shed 7 bases, with 17 bases lying between them. CDR3 sequence (DNA): TGTGCCAGCAGCGCACCTTCACAGGGTATCGGGGAGCTGTTTTTT. Encoded protein: CASSAPSQGIGELFF.

As for this clone: The CDR3 does not end in the conserved phenylalanine or tryptophan, so this is likely a read error. The genes are TRBV4-2 and TRBJ2-7; D gene ambiguous. The CDR3 spans 13 residues. CDR1 and CDR2 (germline): LGHNA, YNFKEQ. Deletions cut 5 bases from V and 3 bases from J, with 11 bases between. The CDR3 is CASSLGISYEQYL. CDR3 nucleotides: TGTGCCAGCAGCTTGGGTATTAGCTACGAGCAGTACCTC.

The chain joins TRBV7-9 to TRBJ2-7; D might be TRBD1 (6 bases). The CDR3 runs 14 residues. Trimming left V 0 bases short and J 6 bases short, with 12 bases between. Germline loops: CDR1 SEHNR, CDR2 FQNEAQ (reference sequence). The CDR3 spells CASSLANREGEQYF. The CDR3 region has the DNA TGTGCCAGCAGCTTAGCGAACAGGGAAGGCGAGCAGTACTTC.

The chain uses TRBV5-1 and TRBJ2-3, with a possible D match to TRBD2 (5 bases). V was cut by 4 bases and J by 5 bases, with 14 bases left in between. Germline CDR1 reads SGHRS; CDR2 reads YFSETQ. The CDR3 covers 14 residues. The DNA for the CDR3 is TGCGCCAGCAGCCTCGCTAGCCCCATAGATACGCAGTATTTT. This gives the protein CASSLASPIDTQYF. Filled out from reference TRBV5-1 and TRBJ2-3, the complete variable domain reads KAGVTQTPRYLIKTRGQQVTLSCSPISGHRSVSWYQQTPGQGLQFLFEYFSETQRNKGNFPGRFSGRQFSNSRSEMNVSTLELGDSALYLCASSLASPIDTQYFGPGTRLTVL.

The gene calls are TRBV4-1 and TRBJ1-3, with D unclear. Germline V gene data show CDR1 as MGHRA and CDR2 as YSYEKL. V dropped 10 bases and J dropped 2 bases, with 12 bases sitting between them. This CDR3 has 13 residues. CDR3 in amino acids: CATLSPTGNTIYF. For the CDR3, the DNA is TGCGCCACTCTTTCGCCGACTGGAAACACCATATATTTT.